A few counts support the clone carrying this T cell receptor beta chain. TCRdb reanalysed the 5' RACE reads using MiXCR and keeps one entry per CDR3 protein. The table records just over 60,000 distinct CDR3 sequences, about 9.3% of them present only once. These data come from a study of early T cells in non-severe SARS-CoV-2 infection. The sequence was collected from an adult who was a healthcare worker with PCR-confirmed SARS-CoV-2 infection or an uninfected control (not recorded which). The source material was whole blood.

Here the CDR3 DNA reads TGCGCCAGCAGCCACGGGGGGCCCGCGAACACCGGGGAGCTGTTTTTT. It yields the protein CASSHGGPANTGELFF. V gene TRBV4-1 combines with J gene TRBJ2-2, with a tentative D call TRBD2 (7 bases). CDR1 and CDR2 from the germline V gene are MGHRA and YSYEKL. Between the trimmed V and J ends, which lost 3 bases and 0 bases, there was a span of 11 bases. There are 16 residues in the CDR3.